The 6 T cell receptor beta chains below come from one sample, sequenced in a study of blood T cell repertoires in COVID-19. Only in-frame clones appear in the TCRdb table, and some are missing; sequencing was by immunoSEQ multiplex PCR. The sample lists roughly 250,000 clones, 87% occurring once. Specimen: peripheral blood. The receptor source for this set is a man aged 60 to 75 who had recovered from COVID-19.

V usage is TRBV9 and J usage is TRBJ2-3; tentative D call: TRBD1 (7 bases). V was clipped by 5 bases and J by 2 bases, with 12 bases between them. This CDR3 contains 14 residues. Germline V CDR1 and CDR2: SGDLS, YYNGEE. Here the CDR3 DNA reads TGTGCCAGCAGTCGGGGGACAGACACAGATACGCAGTATTTT. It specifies CASSRGTDTDTQYF.

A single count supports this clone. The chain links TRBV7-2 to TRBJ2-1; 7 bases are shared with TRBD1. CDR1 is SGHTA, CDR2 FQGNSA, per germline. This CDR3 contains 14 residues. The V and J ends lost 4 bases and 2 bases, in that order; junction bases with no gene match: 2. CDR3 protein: CASSSGQAYNEQFF. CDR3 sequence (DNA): TGTGCCAGCAGCTCCGGACAGGCCTACAATGAGCAGTTCTTC.

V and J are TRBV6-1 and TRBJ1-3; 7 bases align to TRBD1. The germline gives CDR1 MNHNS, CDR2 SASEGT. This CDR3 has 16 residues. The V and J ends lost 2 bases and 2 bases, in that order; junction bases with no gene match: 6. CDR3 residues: CASSEMGQSAGNTIYF. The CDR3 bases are TGTGCCAGCAGTGAAATGGGACAGAGCGCTGGAAACACCATATATTTT.

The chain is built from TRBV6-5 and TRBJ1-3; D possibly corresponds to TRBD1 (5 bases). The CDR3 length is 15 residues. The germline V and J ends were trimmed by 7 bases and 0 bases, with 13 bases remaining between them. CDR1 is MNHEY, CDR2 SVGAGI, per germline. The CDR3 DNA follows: TGTGCCAGCAATGGGGCAGCCAACTCTGGAAACACCATATATTTT. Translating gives CASNGAANSGNTIYF.

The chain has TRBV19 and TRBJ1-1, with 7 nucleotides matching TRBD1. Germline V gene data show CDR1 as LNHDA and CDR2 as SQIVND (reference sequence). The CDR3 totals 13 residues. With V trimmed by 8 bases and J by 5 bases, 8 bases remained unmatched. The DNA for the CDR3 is TGTGCCAGTGGAGGGGGCTGGTGGACTGAAGCTTTCTTT. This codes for CASGGGWWTEAFF.

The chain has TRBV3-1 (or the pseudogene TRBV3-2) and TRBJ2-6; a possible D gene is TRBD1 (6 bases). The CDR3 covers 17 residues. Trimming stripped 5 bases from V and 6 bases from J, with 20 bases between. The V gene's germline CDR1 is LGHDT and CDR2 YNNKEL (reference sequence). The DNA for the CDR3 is TGTGCCAGCAGCAGAGCGGCAGGGGCGTCTTCGGCCAACGTCCTGACTTTC. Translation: CASSRAAGASSANVLTF.